The rows below give T cell receptor beta chains drawn from one sample of a study of cytomegalovirus exposure and HLA in healthy donors. TCRdb's table, derived via immunoSEQ multiplex PCR, lists solely in-frame clones and lacks some. In the table there are about 85,000 clones, about 67% of which are singletons. Specimen: PBMCs. The receptors derive from a man aged 25-40 years in good health and CMV-seronegative. CDR3s include the opening cysteine and the closing phenylalanine or tryptophan. D genes are given only for firm matches.

v_call: TRBV19
d_call: -
j_call: TRBJ2-3
cdr3_length: 14
cdr3_aa: CACRAGAGGDTQYF

v_call: TRBV28
d_call: TRBD2
j_call: TRBJ2-4
cdr3_length: 19
cdr3_aa: CASSLSGIAGGEAKNIQYF

v_call: TRBV5-6
d_call: -
j_call: TRBJ1-6
cdr3_length: 13
cdr3_aa: CASSFPGVSPLHF

v_call: TRBV4-2
d_call: TRBD2
j_call: TRBJ2-2
cdr3_length: 14
cdr3_aa: CASGGGADTGELFF

v_call: TRBV10-1
d_call: -
j_call: TRBJ1-1
cdr3_length: 13
cdr3_aa: CASRGTGGGEAFF

v_call: TRBV7-2
d_call: TRBD1
j_call: TRBJ1-1
cdr3_length: 14
cdr3_aa: CASLRQGPGSEAFF

v_call: TRBV19
d_call: -
j_call: TRBJ1-5
cdr3_length: 15
cdr3_aa: CASKVGGMGNQPQHF

v_call: TRBV5-1
d_call: TRBD1
j_call: TRBJ2-7
cdr3_length: 14
cdr3_aa: CASSSGTGAYEQYF

v_call: TRBV4-1
d_call: -
j_call: TRBJ2-1
cdr3_length: 13
cdr3_aa: CASSQDSPNEQFF

v_call: TRBV4-2
d_call: TRBD1
j_call: TRBJ1-5
cdr3_length: 19
cdr3_aa: CASSLSGDRGRGNQRPQHF

v_call: TRBV7-9
d_call: -
j_call: TRBJ1-1
cdr3_length: 15
cdr3_aa: CASRSSTGTPPEAFF

v_call: TRBV29-1
d_call: TRBD2
j_call: TRBJ2-5
cdr3_length: 12
cdr3_aa: CSARLAEETQYF

v_call: TRBV19
d_call: -
j_call: TRBJ1-5
cdr3_length: 16
cdr3_aa: CASSDATGLVDQPQHF

v_call: TRBV18
d_call: -
j_call: TRBJ2-1
cdr3_length: 13
cdr3_aa: CASSPGQYNEQFF

v_call: TRBV2
d_call: TRBD2
j_call: TRBJ2-3
cdr3_length: 14
cdr3_aa: CASSASRGADTQYF

v_call: TRBV10-1
d_call: -
j_call: TRBJ2-3
cdr3_length: 14
cdr3_aa: CASSESAIQDTQYF

v_call: TRBV19
d_call: -
j_call: TRBJ1-5
cdr3_length: 15
cdr3_aa: CASSPPTGSNQPQHF

v_call: TRBV7-8
d_call: TRBD1
j_call: TRBJ1-3
cdr3_length: 15
cdr3_aa: CASSSRQGAANTIYF

v_call: TRBV4-3
d_call: -
j_call: TRBJ1-1
cdr3_length: 13
cdr3_aa: CASSQDLRGGAFF

v_call: TRBV19
d_call: TRBD1
j_call: TRBJ1-1
cdr3_length: 15
cdr3_aa: CASSYPKDREQEAFF

v_call: TRBV5-1
d_call: TRBD2
j_call: TRBJ2-3
cdr3_length: 15
cdr3_aa: CASTHRGGPTDTQYF

v_call: TRBV28
d_call: -
j_call: TRBJ1-1
cdr3_length: 12
cdr3_aa: CASSFAGRGAFF

v_call: TRBV25-1
d_call: -
j_call: TRBJ1-1
cdr3_length: 14
cdr3_aa: CASSEYLENTEAFF

v_call: TRBV29-1
d_call: -
j_call: TRBJ1-5
cdr3_length: 13
cdr3_aa: CSVEVGGGQPQHF

v_call: TRBV9
d_call: -
j_call: TRBJ1-1
cdr3_length: 14
cdr3_aa: CASSPRGGITEAFF

v_call: TRBV5-4
d_call: TRBD1
j_call: TRBJ2-7
cdr3_length: 16
cdr3_aa: CASSSPVGTGVFEQYF

v_call: TRBV7-2
d_call: TRBD1
j_call: TRBJ1-6
cdr3_length: 17
cdr3_aa: CASSPSRDRGGRSPLHF

v_call: TRBV6-6
d_call: TRBD2
j_call: TRBJ2-3
cdr3_length: 15
cdr3_aa: CASRKSLAGGPMQYF

v_call: TRBV12-5
d_call: -
j_call: TRBJ2-7
cdr3_length: 16
cdr3_aa: CASAADLIRSSYEQYF

v_call: TRBV6-6
d_call: -
j_call: TRBJ1-1
cdr3_length: 15
cdr3_aa: CASSYSEEGNTEAFF

v_call: TRBV9
d_call: -
j_call: TRBJ1-1
cdr3_length: 17
cdr3_aa: CASSPLGGAPLNTEAFF